Listed below are T cell receptor beta chains from one sample, sequenced in a study of blood T cells in healthy people across ages. A single record per CDR3 protein comes from TCRdb applying MiXCR to the 5' RACE reads. The sample consists of roughly 2 million distinct CDR3 sequences, around 50% of them appearing once. The sample taken for sequencing was blood. The receptors derive from a woman between 35 and 50 years old in good health. Both conserved end residues are part of each CDR3. D genes are given only for firm matches. Clone size is shown for a subset of rows, as once, few, many or a class of expanded clone.

size: -; V: TRBV7-2; J: TRBJ2-5; D: TRBD2; CDR3: CASSTGLAIETQYF; DNA: TGTGCCAGCAGTACGGGACTAGCTATCGAGACCCAGTACTTC
size: -; V: TRBV3-1; J: TRBJ2-1; D: -; CDR3: CASSLPGSHNEQFF; DNA: TGTGCCAGCAGCCTACCTGGGTCCCACAATGAGCAGTTCTTC
size: -; V: TRBV6-6; J: TRBJ1-2; D: -; CDR3: CASSTPGPIYGYTF; DNA: TGTGCCAGCAGTACCCCGGGGCCAATCTATGGCTACACCTTC
size: -; V: TRBV7-9; J: TRBJ1-6; D: -; CDR3: CASSLIGGSGDSPLHF; DNA: TGTGCCAGCAGCCTAATTGGGGGCTCGGGCGATTCACCCCTCCACTTT
size: -; V: TRBV27; J: TRBJ2-5; D: TRBD2; CDR3: CASSRRAGREETQYF; DNA: TGTGCCAGCAGCCGCCGGGCAGGGAGGGAAGAGACCCAGTACTTC
size: -; V: TRBV12-3/TRBV12-4; J: TRBJ2-1; D: TRBD2; CDR3: CASRSGTRGNEQFF; DNA: TGTGCCAGCAGATCTGGGACTAGAGGGAATGAGCAGTTCTTC
size: few; V: TRBV20-1; J: TRBJ2-3; D: TRBD2; CDR3: CSASGLAGGGDTQYF; DNA: TGCAGTGCTTCGGGACTAGCGGGGGGCGGAGATACGCAGTATTTT
size: -; V: TRBV7-2; J: TRBJ1-5; D: TRBD1; CDR3: CASSSQGWSNQPQHF; DNA: TGTGCCAGCAGCTCACAGGGGTGGAGCAATCAGCCCCAGCATTTT
size: -; V: TRBV5-6; J: TRBJ2-7; D: -; CDR3: CASSKTQGSYEQYF; DNA: TGTGCCAGCAGCAAGACACAGGGCTCCTACGAGCAGTACTTC
size: few; V: TRBV10-3; J: TRBJ2-7; D: -; CDR3: CAISESSWGLNEQYF; DNA: TGTGCCATCAGTGAGTCGAGCTGGGGCCTGAACGAGCAGTACTTC
size: -; V: TRBV18; J: TRBJ2-1; D: TRBD2; CDR3: CASSPEAGGPRNEQFF; DNA: TGTGCCAGCTCACCAGAAGCGGGGGGGCCTCGAAATGAGCAGTTCTTC
size: few; V: TRBV20-1; J: TRBJ1-2; D: TRBD1; CDR3: CSAVGQGGGYTF; DNA: TGCAGTGCGGTTGGACAGGGTGGTGGCTACACCTTC
size: -; V: TRBV6-2/TRBV6-3; J: TRBJ1-1; D: -; CDR3: CASSSTLTGNTEAFF; DNA: TGTGCCAGCAGTAGTACACTGACAGGAAACACTGAAGCTTTCTTT
size: -; V: TRBV20-1; J: TRBJ2-4; D: TRBD2; CDR3: CSAFSGGNIQYF; DNA: TGCAGTGCTTTTAGCGGGGGAAACATTCAGTACTTC
size: -; V: TRBV7-9; J: TRBJ1-1; D: -; CDR3: CASSFVGVAGLRANTEAFF; DNA: TGTGCCAGCAGCTTCGTTGGGGTGGCCGGGTTAAGAGCGAACACTGAAGCTTTCTTT
size: few; V: TRBV12-3/TRBV12-4; J: TRBJ2-1; D: -; CDR3: CASSRDRSGEQFF; DNA: TGTGCCAGCAGCCGGGACCGTTCAGGGGAGCAGTTCTTC
size: -; V: TRBV12-3/TRBV12-4; J: TRBJ1-1; D: -; CDR3: CASRGWGDLNTEAFF; DNA: TGTGCCAGCAGAGGTTGGGGGGACCTGAACACTGAAGCTTTCTTT
size: once; V: TRBV27; J: TRBJ2-7; D: -; CDR3: CASSVSTSYEQYF; DNA: TGTGCCAGCAGTGTATCGACGAGCTACGAGCAGTACTTC
size: -; V: TRBV11-2; J: TRBJ2-2; D: TRBD2; CDR3: CASSLALVAGGPGGELFF; DNA: TGTGCCAGCAGCTTAGCGCTCGTAGCGGGGGGGCCCGGCGGGGAGCTGTTTTTT
size: -; V: TRBV24-1; J: TRBJ2-6; D: -; CDR3: CATSDSDSGANVLTF; DNA: TGTGCCACCAGTGATTCAGACTCTGGGGCCAACGTCCTGACTTTC
size: few; V: TRBV7-9; J: TRBJ2-5; D: -; CDR3: CASSVLRAGVYQETQYF; DNA: TGTGCCAGCAGCGTCCTGCGGGCAGGGGTGTACCAAGAGACCCAGTACTTC
size: few; V: TRBV6-5; J: TRBJ1-6; D: -; CDR3: CASSYGLSGSSYNSPLHF; DNA: TGTGCCAGCAGTTATGGGTTATCGGGGAGCTCCTATAATTCACCCCTCCACTTT
size: -; V: TRBV3-1; J: TRBJ2-5; D: -; CDR3: CASSRTGRGTQYF; DNA: TGTGCCAGCAGTCGGACAGGGAGGGGGACCCAGTACTTC
size: -; V: TRBV4-3; J: TRBJ2-3; D: TRBD2; CDR3: CASSLGTSGFADTQYF; DNA: TGCGCCAGCAGCCTGGGGACTAGCGGGTTCGCAGATACGCAGTATTTT
size: many; V: TRBV12-3/TRBV12-4; J: TRBJ2-7; D: -; CDR3: CASSPPASFYEQYF; DNA: TGTGCCAGCAGTCCTCCTGCAAGCTTCTACGAGCAGTACTTC
size: once; V: TRBV4-3; J: TRBJ2-1; D: -; CDR3: CASSQAYFSAVEQFF; DNA: TGCGCCAGCAGCCAAGCATATTTCTCGGCCGTAGAGCAGTTCTTC
size: -; V: TRBV6-6; J: TRBJ1-1; D: -; CDR3: CASSYLTPEAFF; DNA: TGTGCCAGCAGTTACTTGACACCTGAAGCTTTCTTT
size: -; V: TRBV20-1; J: TRBJ2-3; D: -; CDR3: CSAPIRPLSTDTQYF; DNA: TGCAGTGCTCCAATCCGACCTCTAAGCACAGATACGCAGTATTTT
size: -; V: TRBV21-1; J: TRBJ2-6; D: -; CDR3: CASSARAQGANVLTF; DNA: TGTGCCAGCAGCGCACGGGCTCAAGGGGCCAACGTCCTGACTTTC
size: once; V: TRBV5-1; J: TRBJ2-1; D: -; CDR3: CASSLARQIYNEQFF; DNA: TGCGCCAGCAGCTTGGCACGACAAATCTACAATGAGCAGTTCTTC
size: -; V: TRBV27; J: TRBJ1-6; D: -; CDR3: CASTARVDSPLHF; DNA: TGTGCCAGCACCGCCAGGGTTGATTCACCCCTCCACTTT
size: few; V: TRBV10-3; J: TRBJ1-6; D: -; CDR3: CAISELGGNSPLHF; DNA: TGTGCCATCTCTGAGTTAGGAGGGAATTCACCCCTCCACTTT
size: few; V: TRBV4-2; J: TRBJ2-3; D: -; CDR3: CASSQEGPVSTDTQYF; DNA: TGTGCCAGCAGCCAAGAAGGACCGGTGAGCACAGATACGCAGTATTTT
size: -; V: TRBV3-1; J: TRBJ2-4; D: TRBD1; CDR3: CASSQTGQGLAKNIQYF; DNA: TGTGCCAGCAGCCAGACGGGACAGGGGCTAGCCAAAAACATTCAGTACTTC
size: -; V: TRBV27; J: TRBJ1-2; D: -; CDR3: CASSDRGSGYTF; DNA: TGTGCCAGCAGTGATAGAGGGTCTGGCTACACCTTC
size: few; V: TRBV4-3; J: TRBJ2-7; D: -; CDR3: CASSQEIRHEQYF; DNA: TGCGCCAGCAGCCAAGAAATAAGGCACGAGCAGTACTTC
size: -; V: TRBV6-1; J: TRBJ1-6; D: -; CDR3: CASSLPVAVSPLHF; DNA: TGTGCCAGCAGTCTGCCCGTGGCTGTTTCACCCCTCCACTTT
size: few; V: TRBV20-1; J: TRBJ1-2; D: -; CDR3: CSARAGSHGYTF; DNA: TGCAGTGCTAGGGCAGGGAGCCATGGCTACACCTTC
size: -; V: TRBV2; J: TRBJ2-3; D: -; CDR3: CASSDGGPSDTQYF; DNA: TGTGCCAGCAGTGATGGGGGTCCGTCAGATACGCAGTATTTT
size: -; V: TRBV5-5; J: TRBJ1-6; D: -; CDR3: CASSKQSTVYNSPLHF; DNA: TGTGCCAGCAGCAAACAATCGACAGTTTATAATTCACCCCTCCACTTT
size: -; V: TRBV6-2/TRBV6-3; J: TRBJ1-5; D: -; CDR3: CASSYGWEQPQHF; DNA: TGTGCCAGCAGTTACGGCTGGGAACAGCCCCAGCATTTT
size: -; V: TRBV7-9; J: TRBJ1-2; D: -; CDR3: CASSPPHGTQVRGYTF; DNA: TGTGCCAGCAGCCCACCCCATGGCACCCAAGTACGTGGCTACACCTTC
size: -; V: TRBV5-5; J: TRBJ2-5; D: TRBD1; CDR3: CASNPRTGVLETQYF; DNA: TGTGCCAGCAACCCTAGGACAGGGGTCCTTGAGACCCAGTACTTC
size: few; V: TRBV7-2; J: TRBJ2-7; D: -; CDR3: CASSLDLGPYEQYF; DNA: TGTGCCAGCAGCTTAGACCTAGGCCCCTACGAGCAGTACTTC
size: -; V: TRBV28; J: TRBJ2-4; D: -; CDR3: CASSSAMQYF; DNA: TGTGCCAGCAGTAGTGCAATGCAGTACTTC